A single sample is the source of the 5 T cell receptor beta chains below, sequenced in a study of cytomegalovirus exposure and HLA in healthy donors. Amplification used 60 Vbeta primers and 13 Jbeta primers. The data were produced by immunoSEQ multiplex PCR, yet TCRdb's version contains in-frame clones alone and is incomplete. The sample has around 140,000 clones, approximately 80% seen once. Material for sequencing was PBMCs. The receptors derive from a woman aged 18-29 years in good health and CMV-seropositive.

The rearrangement joins TRBV7-9 to TRBJ2-7; D possibly corresponds to TRBD2 (5 bases). Germline CDR1 reads SEHNR; CDR2 reads FQNEAQ (reference sequence). The ends were cut back, 4 bases at V and 7 bases at J, with 11 bases in the middle. This CDR3 is 12 amino acids long. The CDR3, as DNA: TGTGCCAGCAGCTCTCGGAGGAGTGAGCAGTACTTC. Translated: CASSSRRSEQYF.

V is TRBV29-1 and J is TRBJ1-1; 8 nucleotides align to TRBD1. The CDR3 is 13 amino acids. V dropped 7 bases and J dropped 0; count of bases not matched to a gene: 4. CDR1 and CDR2 (germline): SQVTM, ANQGSEA. The CDR3 nucleotides read TGCAGCGGGCGACAGGGGATGAACACTGAAGCTTTCTTT. Translated: CSGRQGMNTEAFF.

The CDR3 reads CASSAIRRGQGNIQYF. In DNA, the CDR3 is TGTGCCAGCAGCGCTATAAGGAGGGGACAGGGAAACATTCAGTACTTC. The chain carries TRBV21-1 and TRBJ2-4; the table gives TRBD1 as D, unverified against the DNA. TRBV21-1 is labeled a pseudogene. The length of the CDR3 is 16 residues.

The V call is TRBV6-5, the J call TRBJ2-5, with TRBD1 matching 9 bases. CDR1 is MNHEY and CDR2 is SVGAGI in the germline V gene. With V trimmed by 5 bases and J by 7 bases, 5 bases remained unmatched. This CDR3 region has 13 residues. The CDR3 DNA reads TGTGCCAGCAGTACGGGACAGGGAAGGACCCAGTACTTC. Translated, it gives CASSTGQGRTQYF.

The gene calls are TRBV2 and TRBJ2-1, with TRBD1 matching over 9 bases. The CDR3 runs to 12 residues. The germline V gene has CDR1 SNHLY and CDR2 FYNNEI. J was trimmed by 8 bases and V by 7 bases; bases with no gene match: 3. CDR3 in DNA: TGTGCCAGCATGGGACAGGGCGATGAGCAGTTCTTC. Translated, it gives CASMGQGDEQFF.